The rows below give T cell receptor beta chains drawn from one sample of a study of shared T cell receptors in the human thymus. Profiling relied on immunoSEQ multiplex PCR, and the TCRdb table lists in-frame clones only, not all of them. The data contain 500,000 to 850,000 clones, 87% of them seen just once; the ten biggest clones take up 0.0094%. This sample was also put to use in a study of human thymus T cells.

Material for sequencing was thymocytes. The source of these receptors is a boy younger than two with a congenital heart defect. Each CDR3 is given with its conserved first and last residue. Each record gives: D gene, V gene, J gene, clone size, CDR3 DNA, CDR3 protein. D genes are given only for firm matches. Clone size, where shown, is once, few, many, or a class for clones that have expanded.

-	TRBV27	TRBJ1-2	-	TGTGCCAGCAGTCCCCGTCCCCCAACAGATCTGCCTAACTATGGCTACACCTTC	CASSPRPPTDLPNYGYTF
TRBD1	TRBV6-6	TRBJ2-7	-	TGTGCCAGCAGTGCCGGGACAGGCGAGGAGCAGTACTTC	CASSAGTGEEQYF
TRBD1	TRBV7-4	TRBJ1-1	-	TGTGCCAGCAGGCCAGACAGGGCAGACACTGAAGCTTTCTTT	CASRPDRADTEAFF
TRBD2	TRBV2	TRBJ2-1	once	TGTGCCAGCAGTGAACCGGGACTAGCGGACAATGAGCAGTTCTTC	CASSEPGLADNEQFF
TRBD1	TRBV28	TRBJ1-5	-	TGTGCCAGCAGTCCTCCCCAGGGGGGTCAGCCCCAGCATTTT	CASSPPQGGQPQHF
-	TRBV28	TRBJ1-2	-	TGTGCCAGCAGTTTAATGGGGCAAGACTATGGCTACACCTTC	CASSLMGQDYGYTF
TRBD2	TRBV5-6	TRBJ2-1	-	TGTGCCAGCAGCCAACTAGCGGCACTTTACAATGAGCAGTTCTTC	CASSQLAALYNEQFF
TRBD2	TRBV18	TRBJ2-4	-	TGTGCCAGCTCAGCAACTAGCGAAAACCCCAAAAACATTCAGTACTTC	CASSATSENPKNIQYF
TRBD2	TRBV5-1	TRBJ2-7	-	TGCGCCAGCAGCTTCGTAGCGGGAGCCGCCTACGAGCAGTACTTC	CASSFVAGAAYEQYF
TRBD2	TRBV4-3	TRBJ2-7	-	TGCGCCAGCAGCCAAGCAACCAGCGGGGGGGCCTACGAGCAGTACTTC	CASSQATSGGAYEQYF
TRBD1	TRBV4-3	TRBJ1-4	once	TGCGCCAGCAGCCCAAAAGGGAGACAGGGTTTGATTTTAGCTAATGAAAAACTGTTTTTT	CASSPKGRQGLILANEKLFF
TRBD2	TRBV27	TRBJ2-7	-	TGTGCCTCATCGACTAGCGGGAATTTCTACGAGCAGTACTTC	CASSTSGNFYEQYF
-	TRBV25-1	TRBJ1-4	-	TGTGCCAGCAGTGATTTCGGGCAGGGCCCTGAAAAACTGTTTTTT	CASSDFGQGPEKLFF
TRBD1	TRBV20-1	TRBJ1-2	few	TGCAGTTCCAGGGGGCGTTATGGCTACACCTTC	CSSRGRYGYTF
-	TRBV4-3	TRBJ2-5	-	TGCGCCAGCAGCCAAGTTCGGAACAGGGCGAAGTACCAAGAGACCCAGTACTTC	CASSQVRNRAKYQETQYF
-	TRBV13	TRBJ2-1	-	TGTGCCAGCCTCGGGACTCTCTCCTACAATGAGCAGTTCTTC	CASLGTLSYNEQFF
TRBD1	TRBV12-5	TRBJ2-3	few	TGTGCTAGTGGCACAGGGGCAGATACGCAGTATTTT	CASGTGADTQYF
TRBD2	TRBV2	TRBJ2-2	-	TGTGCCAGCAGTCTCGGACTAGCGGGGGTGACCGGGGAGCTGCTTTTT	CASSLGLAGVTGELLF
-	TRBV19	TRBJ2-7	few	TGTGCCAGTAGTATGAGGGGGGGAACCTCTGACGAGCAGTACTTC	CASSMRGGTSDEQYF
TRBD1	TRBV27	TRBJ2-1	-	TGTGCCGGAACAGGGGTAGGGGCCTACAATGAGCAGTTCTTC	CAGTGVGAYNEQFF
TRBD1	TRBV19	TRBJ2-7	-	TGTGCCAGTAGTCCCAATAGGGACAGGGGGTCCTACGAGCAGTACTTC	CASSPNRDRGSYEQYF
-	TRBV28	TRBJ2-7	-	TGTGCCAGCAGTTTAAAGGGGAGGAACGAGCAGTACTTC	CASSLKGRNEQYF
TRBD1	TRBV4-3	TRBJ1-5	-	TGCGCCAGCAGCCAAGATACTGCTCCCTACAAGGGGGCTAATCAGCCCCAGCATTTT	CASSQDTAPYKGANQPQHF
-	TRBV28	TRBJ1-2	once	TGTGCCAGCAGTTTAGGCTCCAGCTATGGCTACACCTTC	CASSLGSSYGYTF
-	TRBV4-3	TRBJ2-7	-	TGCGCCAGCAGCCAAGGACTGCCGTCCTACGAGCAGTACTTC	CASSQGLPSYEQYF
-	TRBV14	TRBJ1-6	-	TGTGCCAGCAGCCCCCGACAGGCTACCAATTCACCCCTCCACTTT	CASSPRQATNSPLHF
-	TRBV6-5	TRBJ1-6	few	TGTGCCAGCAGGTCCGGAGCTAATTCACCCCTCCACTTT	CASRSGANSPLHF
-	TRBV4-3	TRBJ2-2	-	TGCGCCAGCAGCCAAGAAAACCCGGGAACGAACACCGGGGAGCTGTTTTTT	CASSQENPGTNTGELFF
TRBD2	TRBV5-1	TRBJ2-7	-	TGCGCCAGCAGCACCTACCCCGGTGGACTAGCGGGAGGAAACTCCTACGAGCAGTACTTC	CASSTYPGGLAGGNSYEQYF
-	TRBV7-9	TRBJ2-5	-	TGTGCCAGCAGCTTAGGGGGGCGGGGGTTGGAGACCCAGTACTTC	CASSLGGRGLETQYF
-	TRBV28	TRBJ1-1	few	TGTGCCAGCAGTTTATGGGCGCTCCCGGGAGGCACTGAAGCTTTCTTT	CASSLWALPGGTEAFF
-	TRBV6-1	TRBJ2-7	-	TGTGCCAGCAGTGCTTTGGGACTCATTACCTCCTACGAGCAGTACTTC	CASSALGLITSYEQYF
TRBD1	TRBV11-2	TRBJ2-2	-	TGTGCCAGCAGCTTTGGGGACAGTATACCTACGAACACCGGGGAGCTGTTTTTT	CASSFGDSIPTNTGELFF
-	TRBV4-1	TRBJ1-2	-	TGCGCCAGCAGCTCAACAACAACAGGGATCGACTATGGCTACACCTTC	CASSSTTTGIDYGYTF
-	TRBV27	TRBJ1-2	-	TGTGCCAGCAGTTCGCAATGTCACGTTAGAAATGGCTACACCTTC	CASSSQCHVRNGYTF
-	TRBV5-1	TRBJ2-3	-	TGCGCCAGCAGCTTGGGCAGGGGGACTTCCCCAGATACGCAGTATTTT	CASSLGRGTSPDTQYF
TRBD1	TRBV19	TRBJ1-2	-	TGTGCCAGTGTTCCGGGACAGGGTCGTGGCTACACCTTC	CASVPGQGRGYTF
TRBD1	TRBV5-6	TRBJ1-2	-	TGTGCCAGCAGCTTAGGGGGACAGGGGGATTCCACCTTC	CASSLGGQGDSTF
-	TRBV27	TRBJ2-3	-	TGTGCCAGCAGGGAATCTAGTTGGTGGTCTCACAAGGATACGCAGTATTTT	CASRESSWWSHKDTQYF
TRBD1	TRBV28	TRBJ1-4	-	TGTGCCAGCAGTCAAAAATCCGGGACAGCCTTACGTGAAAAACTGTTTTTT	CASSQKSGTALREKLFF
-	TRBV6-5	TRBJ1-1	-	TGTGCCAGCAGTGTACCCCCCAGGCCCACTGAAGCTTTCTTT	CASSVPPRPTEAFF
-	TRBV25-1	TRBJ2-2	-	TGTGCCAGCAGTGAACGCAGGGGCCCGAACACCGGGGAGCTGTTTTTT	CASSERRGPNTGELFF
TRBD1	TRBV15	TRBJ2-5	-	TGTGCCACCAGCAGAGTGGACAGGGGGCTCGGTAAAGAGACCCAGTACTTC	CATSRVDRGLGKETQYF
TRBD1	TRBV2	TRBJ1-1	-	TGTGCCAGCAGGTCCGGACAGGGGTGGGACACTGAAGCTTTCTTT	CASRSGQGWDTEAFF
TRBD2	TRBV11-2	TRBJ2-4	-	TGTGCCAGCAGCCGTAATCGCGGGGGTTCGGGAAACATTCAGTACTTC	CASSRNRGGSGNIQYF
TRBD2	TRBV4-3	TRBJ2-1	-	TGCGCCAGCAGCCAAGGGACCGAAGGGGAGGGGAATGAGCAGTTCTTC	CASSQGTEGEGNEQFF
TRBD1	TRBV18	TRBJ2-1	-	TGTGCCAGCTCACCGGACAGGCTACCCTACAATGAGCAGTTCTTC	CASSPDRLPYNEQFF
-	TRBV4-1	TRBJ1-6	once	TGCGCCAGCAGCCAAGAGTTGCCCCTCTCCTATAATTCCCCCCTCCACTTT	CASSQELPLSYNSPLHF
-	TRBV6-1	TRBJ1-3	-	TGTGCCAGCAGTGAAGCTTTCCCCGGCCCGGGGGCTGGAAACACCATATATTTT	CASSEAFPGPGAGNTIYF
TRBD1	TRBV13	TRBJ2-1	-	TGTGCCAGCAGCTTGGGGGGGACAGGGGAAAAATACAATGAGCAGTTCTTC	CASSLGGTGEKYNEQFF
TRBD1	TRBV19	TRBJ2-7	-	TGTGCCAGTAGTAACCGGGACAGGGAAATATACGAGCAGTACTTC	CASSNRDREIYEQYF
TRBD2	TRBV7-8	TRBJ2-7	-	TGTGCCAGCAGCTCCCGTGGACTAGCGGGGGGCCAATCCTACGAGCAGTACTTC	CASSSRGLAGGQSYEQYF
-	TRBV5-1	TRBJ1-6	-	TGCGCCAGCAGTGGGCAGGGAAATTCACCCCTCCACTTT	CASSGQGNSPLHF
-	TRBV5-1	TRBJ2-1	-	TGCGCCAGCAGCTTTAGCGGTAATGAGCAGTTCTTC	CASSFSGNEQFF